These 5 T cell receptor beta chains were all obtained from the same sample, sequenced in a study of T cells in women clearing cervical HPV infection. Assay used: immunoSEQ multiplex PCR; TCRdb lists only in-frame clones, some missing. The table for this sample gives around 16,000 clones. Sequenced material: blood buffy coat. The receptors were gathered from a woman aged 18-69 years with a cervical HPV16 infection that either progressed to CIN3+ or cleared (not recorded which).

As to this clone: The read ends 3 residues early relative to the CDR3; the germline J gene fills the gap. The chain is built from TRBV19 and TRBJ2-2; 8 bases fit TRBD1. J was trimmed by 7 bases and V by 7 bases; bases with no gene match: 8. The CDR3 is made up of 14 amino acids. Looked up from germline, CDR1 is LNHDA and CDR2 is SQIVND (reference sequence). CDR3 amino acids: CASNPGGAIGELFF. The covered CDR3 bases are TGTGCCAGTAACCCAGGGGGCGCGATCGGGGAG.

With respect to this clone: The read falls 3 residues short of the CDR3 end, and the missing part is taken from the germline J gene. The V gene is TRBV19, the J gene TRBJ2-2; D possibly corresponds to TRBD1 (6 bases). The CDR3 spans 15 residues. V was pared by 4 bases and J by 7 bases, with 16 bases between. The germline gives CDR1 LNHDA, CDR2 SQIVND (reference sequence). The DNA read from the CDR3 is TGTGCCAGTAGTACAAGGCAGGGGTTAGGCGGGGAG. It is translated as CASSTRQGLGGE. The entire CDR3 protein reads CASSTRQGLGGELFF. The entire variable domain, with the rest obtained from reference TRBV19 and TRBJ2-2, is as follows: DGGITQSPKYLFRKEGQNVTLSCEQNLNHDAMYWYRQDPGQGLRLIYYSQIVNDFQKGDIAEGYSVSREKKESFPLTVTSAQKNPTAFYLCASSTRQGLGGELFFGEGSRLTVL.

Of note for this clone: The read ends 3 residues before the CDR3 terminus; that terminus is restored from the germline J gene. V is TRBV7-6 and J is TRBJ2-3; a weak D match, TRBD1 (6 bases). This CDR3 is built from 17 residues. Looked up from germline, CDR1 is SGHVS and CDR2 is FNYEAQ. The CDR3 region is CASSLRSTGRGNQPQYF. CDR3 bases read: TGTGCCAGCAGCTTAAGGTCGACAGGCCGGGGCAATCAGCCG.

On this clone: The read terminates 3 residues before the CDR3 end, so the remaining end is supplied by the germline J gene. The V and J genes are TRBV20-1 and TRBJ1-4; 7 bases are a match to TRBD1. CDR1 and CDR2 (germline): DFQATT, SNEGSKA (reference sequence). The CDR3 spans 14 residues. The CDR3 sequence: CSAIRGGANSPLFF. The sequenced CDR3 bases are TGCAGTGCCATTAGAGGGGGCGCAAATTCACCA.

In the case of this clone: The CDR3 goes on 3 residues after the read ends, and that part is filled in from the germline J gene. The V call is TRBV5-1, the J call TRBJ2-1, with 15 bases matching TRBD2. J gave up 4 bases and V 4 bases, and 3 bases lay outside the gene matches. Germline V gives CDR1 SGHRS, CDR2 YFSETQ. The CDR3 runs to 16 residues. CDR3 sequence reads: CASSGGTSGGYNEQFF. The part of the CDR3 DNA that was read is TGCGCCAGCAGCGGGGGGACTAGCGGGGGGTACAATGAG.